This T cell receptor (beta chain) was documented in a study of Graves' ophthalmopathy and Graves' hyperthyroidism. Study-wide results and caveats: Appearing in blood as well were most expanded thyroid clonotypes above 0.001 frequency.

Amplification targeted the TCR beta CDR3 regions, with RNA transcripts as the source material. HTBI-primed RT-PCR formed the first round, and a multiplex PCR formed the second. One entry per CDR3 protein results from TCRdb running MiXCR on the multiplex PCR reads. The sample holds about 220,000 distinct CDR3 sequences, about 22% seen once. The ends lost 3 bases at V and 4 bases at J; junction bases unmatched: 2. Germline values: CDR1 MNHEY, CDR2 SMNVEV (reference sequence). This CDR3 is built from 13 residues. This clonotype was seen repeatedly, ten times or more. The antigen is unknown. The V and J genes are TRBV27 and TRBJ2-7; 8 bases are shared with TRBD1. The TCR was taken from a woman in her fifties or sixties with Graves' ophthalmopathy. Sequencing used peripheral blood. The chain's CDR3 is CASSLGQVYEQYF. The CDR3 DNA sequence: TGTGCCAGCAGTTTGGGACAGGTGTACGAGCAGTACTTC.